This T cell receptor beta chain was captured in a study of shared T cell receptors in the human thymus (dated by TCRdb to about 2021). About the study as a whole: The study examined how self-reactive, shared T-cell receptor alpha chains are generated in the human thymus.

Libraries were made using the immunoSEQ multiplex PCR assay. Here the immuneACCESS table is served through TCRdb, limited to in-frame sequences with V and J called. Missing clones are a known gap in these copies; in checked studies unresolved V genes cover under half, and the rest lacks a known reason. The sample yields about 660,000 clones; 85% to 90% were counted once. Jointly, the top ten make up over 0.008% of the sample. As regards this clone: Its binding antigen is unknown. There are no base qualities to consult, and no much larger clone falls within one base.

CDR1 and CDR2 are read off the germline V gene (reference sequence) as LNHDA and SQIVND. The CDR3 runs 15 amino acids, cysteine and phenylalanine included. Here the CDR3 DNA is all that survives: 45 bases in frame from base 1. Clipping removes 4 bases from V and 2 bases from J, with 5 as the unmatched junction base count. These sequences were also reported in another study, on human thymus T cells. The second publication reports: In Finland, the donors were immunologically healthy infants who were having open corrective cardiac surgery for congenital heart defects. The thymus tissue came from surgical resects taken out during corrective cardiac surgery. Both the thymic and the peripheral blood repertoires appeared to show biased V and J gene segment usage. The related research reported highly overlapping thymic TCR repertoires among unrelated individuals. The study characterized TCR alpha and beta repertoires from about 8 infant thymus samples and a few related peripheral blood samples. The cohort included over five male and a couple of female infants, with donor ages spanning 7 to 244 days. After being mechanically released from the tissue, thymocytes were kept at -70 degrees C in pellets of about 9-34 million cells. A QIAsymphony instrument was used to extract genomic DNA from frozen cell pellets. Using the immunoSEQ multiplex PCR assay, the TCRB and TCRAD loci were amplified from a standardized quantity of quality-controlled genomic DNA. The amplicons spanned the V(D)J region and were long enough to cover the CDR3 and allow V and J genes to be identified. Amplicon sequencing was performed on an Illumina platform through the commercial immunoSEQ service. Primer bias and sequencing errors were corrected as previously described, and TCRAD and TCRB definitions were based on the IMGT database. The repertoires were analysed using immunoSEQ Analyzer 3.0 and VDJTools for basic statistics, V/J segment usage, diversity estimates, rarefaction and pairwise overlap. Chao1, ChaoE, Efron-Thisted, Shannon and inverse Simpson indices were used to estimate diversity, which was also estimated on datasets down-sampled to the smallest sample. For repertoire overlap, CDR3 nucleotide sequence, V gene and J gene had to match strictly, and clustering was done by Jaccard-based multidimensional scaling. On average, about 800,000 unique TCRB clonotypes were obtained from thymus samples, compared with roughly 89,000 from blood samples.

The chain joins TRBV19 to TRBJ2-7, with 10 bases in between that match TRBD2. The clonotype originates from a boy younger than two with a congenital heart defect. Donor details come from another sample of the same person, matched by shared clones. The sequencing sample was made of thymocytes. In nucleotides, the sequence is TGTGCCAGTAGTACCAAGCGGGAGGGGGCCTACGAGCAGTACTTC. It encodes CASSTKREGAYEQYF.